Each of the 12 T cell receptor beta chains below was sequenced from the same sample in a study of CD8+ T cells in alopecia areata. cDNA serving as the sequencing template came from extracted, reverse transcribed RNA. Clones were read by immunoSEQ multiplex PCR, and TCRdb kept only the in-frame ones, dropping some. Of around 140,000 clones in the sample, about half were seen once. The sequenced sample was CD4+ T cells sorted from blood, obtained at week 0. These receptors all stem from a human donor with alopecia areata.

The chain has TRBV9 and TRBJ1-1, with 7 nucleotides matching TRBD1. The CDR3 is 15 amino acids. J lost 1 base, V lost 0 bases, and 3 bases had no gene match. CDR1 and CDR2 (germline): SGDLS, YYNGEE. CDR3 in DNA: TGTGCCAGCAGCGTAGTGGCAGGGGGGAACACTGAAGCTTTCTTT. It is translated as CASSVVAGGNTEAFF.

In this sample, this clone turned up a few times. The CDR3 here is CASSESETQYF. In nucleotides, the CDR3 is TGTGCCAGCAGTGAATCCGAGACCCAGTACTTC. The V call is TRBV25-1, the J call TRBJ2-5; D ambiguous. The V end was cut by 1 base, the J end by 5 bases, with 2 bases between. The CDR3 contains 11 residues. The germline V gene encodes CDR1 MGHDK and CDR2 SYGVNS.

This rearrangement joins TRBV2 to TRBJ2-5; the D is unclear. The CDR3 totals 12 residues. Between the trimmed V and J ends, which lost 4 bases and 5 bases, there was a span of 8 bases. The germline CDR1 and CDR2 sequences are SNHLY and FYNNEI. The CDR3 region has the DNA TGTGCCAGCAGTGCCTCGCGGGAGACCCAGTACTTC. It translates to CASSASRETQYF. The complete variable domain, with remaining parts taken from reference TRBV2 and TRBJ2-5, reads EPEVTQTPSHQVTQMGQEVILRCVPISNHLYFYWYRQILGQKVEFLVSFYNNEISEKSEIFDDQFSVERPDGSNFTLKIRSTKLEDSAMYFCASSASRETQYFGPGTRLLVL.

V usage is TRBV28 and J usage is TRBJ2-4; D unresolved. The CDR3 loop spans 16 amino acids. The germline V gene has CDR1 MDHEN and CDR2 SYDVKM. The V end was cut by 5 bases, the J end by 0 bases, with 14 bases between. CDR3 sequence (DNA): TGTGCCAGCAGTAGGGCGGAGTGGCTAGCCAAAAACATTCAGTACTTC. It codes for CASSRAEWLAKNIQYF.

The chain recombines TRBV29-1 with TRBJ2-7; D not resolved. V lost 4 bases to trimming and J lost 2 bases, with 9 bases between them. The V gene's germline CDR1 is SQVTM and CDR2 ANQGSEA. This CDR3 contains 12 residues. CDR3 region: CSVVGRTYEQYF. Here the CDR3 DNA reads TGCAGCGTTGTAGGCAGGACCTACGAGCAGTACTTC.

This rearrangement joins TRBV30 to TRBJ1-2; 8 nucleotides align to TRBD1. Germline assignment: CDR1 GTSNPN and CDR2 SVGIG (reference sequence). The CDR3 totals 15 residues. With V trimmed by 2 bases and J by 2 bases, 7 bases remained unmatched. The CDR3 coding sequence is TGTGCCTGGAGTCCCCGGACAGGGAAGAACTATGGCTACACCTTC. Translating it yields CAWSPRTGKNYGYTF.

The chain combines TRBV30 with TRBJ1-3; no definite D call. Trimming removed 2 bases at V and 0 bases at J, with 11 bases between. The length of the CDR3 is 15 residues. Germline loops: CDR1 GTSNPN, CDR2 SVGIG (reference sequence). The CDR3 DNA sequence: TGTGCCTGGAGTCTCGATATCCGCTCTGGAAACACCATATATTTT. Encoded protein: CAWSLDIRSGNTIYF.

The CDR3 is CASSAAGGRGQETQYF. The CDR3 DNA is TGCGCCAGCAGCGCCGCTGGGGGCAGGGGGCAGGAGACCCAGTACTTC. The V and J genes are TRBV5-1 and TRBJ2-5; 8 nucleotides match TRBD1. Germline V gene sequence: CDR1 SGHRS, CDR2 YFSETQ. This CDR3 spans 16 amino acids. The J segment lost 5 bases and the V segment lost 4 bases, leaving 13 bases of the junction unmatched. Variable domain in full (rest from reference TRBV5-1 and TRBJ2-5): KAGVTQTPRYLIKTRGQQVTLSCSPISGHRSVSWYQQTPGQGLQFLFEYFSETQRNKGNFPGRFSGRQFSNSRSEMNVSTLELGDSALYLCASSAAGGRGQETQYFGPGTRLLVL.

The rearrangement joins TRBV29-1 to TRBJ2-5; D ambiguous. Per germline, CDR1 SQVTM and CDR2 ANQGSEA. V lost 6 bases and J lost 4, with 12 bases in between. This CDR3 has 12 residues. The CDR3 is CSVTDVTETQYF. CDR3 coding DNA: TGCAGCGTCACGGATGTAACAGAGACCCAGTACTTC.

This clone was seen more than once but under ten times. V gene TRBV7-2 combines with J gene TRBJ2-3; D uncertain. Germline V gene sequence: CDR1 SGHTA, CDR2 FQGNSA. Trimming removed 5 bases at V and 4 bases at J, with 4 bases between. The CDR3 length is 11 residues. This CDR3 is CASSTPDTQYF. CDR3 in DNA: TGTGCCAGCAGCACTCCAGATACGCAGTATTTT.

The chain joins TRBV29-1 to TRBJ2-4; TRBD2 is a possible D gene (5 bases). Germline-derived CDR1 and CDR2 are SQVTM and ANQGSEA. CDR3 size: 14 residues. Trimming stripped 6 bases from V and 6 bases from J, with 18 bases between. The DNA for the CDR3 is TGCAGCGTCACCCGGGGTCCTCCGATAAACATTCAGTACTTC. It translates to CSVTRGPPINIQYF.

As concerns this clone: Sequence at one end of the junction differs from germline and may be a read error. The gene calls are TRBV29-1 and TRBJ1-2; 7 bases line up with TRBD1. The CDR3 extends over 12 amino acids. The germline gives CDR1 SQVTM, CDR2 ANQGSEA. This CDR3 is CSVTGANCGYTF. The CDR3 DNA is TGCAGCGTCACAGGGGCGAACTGTGGCTACACCTTC.